One and the same sample provided the 10 T cell receptor beta chains below, sequenced in a study of blood T cell repertoires in COVID-19. Repertoires were generated with immunoSEQ multiplex PCR, while TCRdb's copy carries only in-frame clones and drops some. Seen here are some 230,000 clones, around 84% observed once, and the top ten hold 2.9%. Sequenced: peripheral blood. These receptors originate from a man aged 50 to 59 who had recovered from COVID-19.

This chain uses TRBV19 with TRBJ2-1, with D possibly matching TRBD2 (5 bases). This CDR3 has 16 residues. The germline CDR1 and CDR2 sequences are LNHDA and SQIVND (reference sequence). Trimming pared 5 bases from V and 8 bases from J, leaving 22 bases between. CDR3 in amino acids: CASSSQRAGGVDEQFF. The CDR3 DNA follows: TGTGCCAGTAGTTCCCAGAGGGCGGGTGGAGTGGATGAGCAGTTCTTC.

A single count supports this clone. V usage is TRBV5-1 and J usage is TRBJ2-3; the D gene is possibly TRBD2 (6 bases). Germline V gene data show CDR1 as SGHRS and CDR2 as YFSETQ. There are 15 residues in the CDR3. Trimming removed 0 bases from V and 4 bases from J, with 12 bases in between. The CDR3 reads CASSLAGVSADTQYF. Here the CDR3 DNA reads TGCGCCAGCAGCTTGGCGGGAGTTAGCGCAGATACGCAGTATTTT.

V and J are TRBV6-5 and TRBJ1-2, with 9 bases identical to TRBD1. The ends lost 5 bases at V and 5 bases at J; junction bases unmatched: 6. In germline, CDR1 is MNHEY, CDR2 SVGAGI. The CDR3 sequence is 14 residues long. The CDR3 nucleotides read TGTGCCAGCAGTCCCGGGACAGGGTTATATGGCTACACCTTC. It translates to CASSPGTGLYGYTF.

V and J are TRBV5-5 and TRBJ2-3; D gene unclear. The CDR3 has 12 amino acids. V dropped 4 bases and J dropped 2 bases, with 5 bases sitting between them. Germline values: CDR1 SGHKS, CDR2 YYEKEE (reference sequence). The CDR3: CASSAHTDTQYF. The CDR3, as DNA: TGTGCCAGCAGCGCACACACAGATACGCAGTATTTT.

The chain is built from TRBV6-2 or TRBV6-3 and TRBJ2-7; a weak D match, TRBD1 (6 bases). V gave up 2 bases and J gave up 5 bases, with 10 bases separating them. Germline values: CDR1 MNHEY, CDR2 SVGEGT. This CDR3 region has 13 residues. The CDR3 sequence: CASSYVQGHEQYF. The CDR3, as DNA: TGTGCCAGCAGTTACGTACAGGGCCACGAGCAGTACTTC.

The chain carries TRBV6-5 and TRBJ1-5; 9 bases are shared with TRBD1. There are 15 residues in the CDR3. Trimming cost V 8 bases and J 7 bases; bases outside gene matches: 12. CDR1 and CDR2 from the germline V gene are MNHEY and SVGAGI. The CDR3 DNA is TGTGCCAGCCACAGTGGGACAGGGTTACGGCAGCCCCAGCATTTT. This codes for CASHSGTGLRQPQHF.

V usage is TRBV27 and J usage is TRBJ2-7; 9 bases match TRBD2. This CDR3 region has 16 residues. Germline-derived CDR1 and CDR2 are MNHEY and SMNVEV (reference sequence). With V trimmed by 5 bases and J by 4 bases, 12 bases remained unmatched. Here the CDR3 reads CASSLDGLARVYEQYF. The DNA for the CDR3 is TGTGCCAGCAGTCTGGACGGACTAGCGAGAGTGTACGAGCAGTACTTC.

This clone was counted between two and nine times. This sequence joins TRBV7-7 and TRBJ2-3; D remains ambiguous. Trimming shortened V by 5 bases and J by 0 bases, and 6 bases separated the two germline ends. The germline CDR1 and CDR2 sequences are SSHAT and FNYEAQ (reference sequence). This CDR3 has 13 amino acids. The CDR3 loop is CASSPGSTDTQYF. The CDR3 bases are TGTGCCAGCAGCCCCGGGAGCACAGATACGCAGTATTTT.

This clone was found a few times. The chain couples TRBV11-3 to TRBJ2-2, with D unclear. The CDR3 extends over 14 amino acids. V lost 3 bases and J lost 2, with 7 bases in between. Germline V CDR1 and CDR2: SGHNT, YENEEA. The chain's CDR3 is CASSLYRNTGELFF. The CDR3 DNA is TGTGCCAGCAGCTTGTACAGAAACACCGGGGAGCTGTTTTTT.

The count of this clone is one. J is TRBJ2-7 and V is TRBV27; TRBD2 aligns across 8 bases. The CDR3 spans 13 residues. Germline lookup yields CDR1 MNHEY and CDR2 SMNVEV (reference sequence). With V trimmed by 8 bases and J by 3 bases, 6 bases remained unmatched. CDR3 DNA sequence: TGTGCCAGCGGACTAACTAGCGGCTACGAGCAGTACTTC. It specifies CASGLTSGYEQYF.